Each of the 29 T cell receptor beta chains below was sequenced from the same sample in a study of blood T cell repertoires in COVID-19 (dated by TCRdb to the early 2020s). Library prep was done by the immunoSEQ multiplex PCR assay. The immuneACCESS repertoire file appears here via TCRdb, limited to in-frame rearrangements. These files lack a portion of the clones; in checked studies, under half of the deficit traces to unresolved V genes, and the cause of the others is not known. This sample has 300,000 to 450,000 clones in its table, and roughly 89% of those were observed once. Around 4% of the sample belongs to the ten largest clones. Sequencing input: peripheral blood. The source is a woman in her sixties or seventies with COVID-19, enrolled during active disease.

This chain uses TRBV7-3 with TRBJ2-1, with D maybe TRBD2 (6 bases). This CDR3 region has 15 residues. From germline, CDR1 is SGHTA and CDR2 FQGTGA. Trimming removed 2 bases from V and 5 bases from J, with 13 bases in between. DNA for the CDR3: TGTGCCAGCAGCTTAGGGCTCCCGGGGGACAATGAGCAGTTCTTC. This gives the protein CASSLGLPGDNEQFF.

V gene TRBV6-5 combines with J gene TRBJ1-1; D gene unclear. The CDR3 runs to 13 residues. The germline V and J ends were trimmed by 7 bases and 8 bases, with 17 bases remaining between them. Per germline, CDR1 MNHEY and CDR2 SVGAGI. The CDR3 loop is CASIRAAALEAFF. CDR3 DNA: TGTGCCAGCATTCGGGCAGCGGCCTTGGAAGCTTTCTTT.

V is TRBV5-4 and J is TRBJ2-3; D might be TRBD2 (5 bases). Germline V gene lookup returns CDR1 SGHNT and CDR2 YYREEE (reference sequence). The CDR3 loop spans 16 amino acids. Trimming removed 2 bases at V and 1 base at J, with 14 bases between. CDR3 in DNA: TGTGCCAGCAGCTTAGAGGGAGTTCCCGGCACAGATACGCAGTATTTT. It is translated as CASSLEGVPGTDTQYF.

This rearrangement joins TRBV3-1 (or the pseudogene TRBV3-2) to TRBJ1-2; 8 bases are shared with TRBD1. Trimming cost V 2 bases and J 4 bases; bases outside gene matches: 3. The germline CDR1 and CDR2 sequences are LGHDT and YNNKEL (reference sequence). The CDR3 length is 14 residues. CDR3 nucleotides: TGTGCCAGCAGCCAACAGGGGGCAAGCTATGGCTACACCTTC. Its translation is CASSQQGASYGYTF.

V gene TRBV28 combines with J gene TRBJ2-7, with D unclear. Germline V gives CDR1 MDHEN, CDR2 SYDVKM. The length of the CDR3 is 12 residues. Deletions cut 3 bases from V and 2 bases from J, with 5 bases between. The CDR3 sequence: CASSFRAYEQYF. The DNA of the CDR3 is TGTGCCAGCAGTTTCCGAGCCTACGAGCAGTACTTC.

This chain uses TRBV6-4 with TRBJ1-4, with D possibly TRBD1 on 6 matching bases. Germline V gene data show CDR1 as MRHNA and CDR2 as SNTAGT. The V gene lost 8 bases and the J gene lost 10 bases, with 11 bases spanning the gap. This CDR3 has 11 amino acids. In DNA, the CDR3 is TGTGCCAGCCAGGGGTTGCGAAAACTGTTTTTT. Its translation: CASQGLRKLFF.

The DNA of the CDR3 is TGTGCCAGCAGTTACTACAGGGGAGGGACCCAGTACTTC. This sequence encodes CASSYYRGGTQYF. V usage is TRBV6-5 and J usage is TRBJ2-5, with a tentative D call TRBD1 (7 bases). V lost 1 base and J 7 bases, leaving 10 bases between the germline ends. This CDR3 has 13 amino acids. Germline CDR1 reads MNHEY; CDR2 reads SVGAGI.

This chain links TRBV28 with TRBJ1-4; 8 bases align to TRBD1. The junction had 9 bases not matched to a gene; V was cut back by 4 bases and J by 8 bases. Germline CDR1 MDHEN, CDR2 SYDVKM. The CDR3 has 15 amino acids. Here the CDR3 DNA reads TGTGCCAGCAGTTCGACAGTCAGGGGGCGGGAAAAACTGTTTTTT. This translates into CASSSTVRGREKLFF.

The genes are TRBV6-5 and TRBJ1-5; 7 bases are a match to TRBD1. The CDR3 extends over 14 amino acids. With V trimmed by 6 bases and J by 7 bases, 9 bases remained unmatched. Germline V lookup: CDR1 MNHEY, CDR2 SVGAGI. The CDR3 bases are TGTGCCAGCAGACACGACAGGGCGGCACAGCCCCAGCATTTT. This encodes CASRHDRAAQPQHF.

CDR3 in DNA: TGTGCCAGCTCATTTACATTTACAGGGTTGAACACTGAAGCTTTCTTT. It is translated as CASSFTFTGLNTEAFF. J is TRBJ1-1 and V is TRBV18, with D possibly TRBD1 on 6 matching bases. The CDR3 covers 16 residues. Trimming shortened V by 5 bases and J by 0 bases, and 16 bases separated the two germline ends. CDR1 is KGHSH, CDR2 LQKENI, per germline.

This clone appeared a few times. V gene TRBV6-2 or TRBV6-3 combines with J gene TRBJ1-2; D is unresolved. The CDR3 consists of 13 residues. Trimming removed 0 bases at V and 4 bases at J, with 6 bases between. The V gene's germline CDR1 is MNHEY and CDR2 SVGEGT. The CDR3: CASSYSPSYGYTF. CDR3 bases: TGTGCCAGCAGTTACTCACCGAGCTATGGCTACACCTTC.

This clone was picked up a small number of times. The CDR3 is CASSPQGDNQPQHF. The CDR3 DNA reads TGTGCCAGTAGTCCACAGGGGGACAATCAGCCCCAGCATTTT. The chain carries TRBV19 and TRBJ1-5, with 8 bases fitting TRBD1. Germline V gene lookup returns CDR1 LNHDA and CDR2 SQIVND (reference sequence). Losses at the gene ends were 5 bases for V and 3 bases for J; bases not matched to a gene: 3. The CDR3 sequence is 14 residues long.

This chain connects TRBV25-1 to TRBJ2-3, with D maybe TRBD1 (5 bases). V lost 3 bases, J lost 0 bases, and 10 bases lay in between. Germline CDR1 and CDR2: MGHDK and SYGVNS. CDR3 length: 15 residues. The DNA for the CDR3 is TGTGCCAGCAGTGAGACAGCTACTAGCACAGATACGCAGTATTTT. This sequence encodes CASSETATSTDTQYF. Full variable domain (outside the CDR3, taken from reference TRBV25-1 and TRBJ2-3): EADIYQTPRYLVIGTGKKITLECSQTMGHDKMYWYQQDPGMELHLIHYSYGVNSTEKGDLSSESTVSRIRTEHFPLTLESARPSHTSQYLCASSETATSTDTQYFGPGTRLTVL.

The count of this clone is one. The chain joins TRBV5-1 to TRBJ2-3; D not certain. The V end lost 0 bases, the J end lost 3 bases, and 8 bases lay between the germline ends. CDR1 is SGHRS, CDR2 YFSETQ, per germline. The CDR3 runs 14 residues. CDR3 bases: TGCGCCAGCAGCTTGGTGCCAGCGACAGATACGCAGTATTTT. It codes for CASSLVPATDTQYF.

In this sample, this clone turned up a few times. The chain joins TRBV11-2 to TRBJ1-3, with D uncertain. Trimming stripped 2 bases from V and 4 bases from J, with 9 bases between. The CDR3 covers 14 residues. In germline, CDR1 is SGHAT, CDR2 FQNNGV. CDR3 in DNA: TGTGCCAGCAGCTTAACCTCGGGGGGAAACACCATATATTTT. It codes for CASSLTSGGNTIYF.

CDR3 in DNA: TGTGCCAGCAGTAGGGCAGGGGGTGGCTACACCTTC. Translating gives CASSRAGGGYTF. V gene TRBV12-3 or TRBV12-4 combines with J gene TRBJ1-2; 7 bases map to TRBD1. Trimming cost V 5 bases and J 7 bases; bases outside gene matches: 4. The length of the CDR3 is 12 residues.

This rearrangement joins TRBV4-1 to TRBJ2-7; the D gene is possibly TRBD1 (6 bases). The germline V gene has CDR1 MGHRA and CDR2 YSYEKL. V dropped 5 bases and J dropped 2 bases, with 19 bases sitting between them. The CDR3 runs 16 residues. This chain's CDR3 is CASSKGAGVSPYEQYF. The CDR3 DNA follows: TGCGCCAGCAGCAAGGGAGCAGGGGTCTCCCCCTACGAGCAGTACTTC.

The gene calls are TRBV7-8 and TRBJ2-7; 10 bases are a match to TRBD2. CDR1 and CDR2 (germline): SGHVS, FQNEAQ. The CDR3 loop spans 15 amino acids. V trimming: 5 bases; J trimming: 4 bases; junction bases outside the gene matches: 8. CDR3 DNA sequence: TGTGCCAGCAGCATTCTAAGGACTAGCGGATACGAGCAGTACTTC. Translating it yields CASSILRTSGYEQYF.

This clone turned up a few times. This rearrangement joins TRBV10-1 to TRBJ2-1; 9 bases are a match to TRBD2. Germline V gives CDR1 WNHNN, CDR2 SYGVQD (reference sequence). The CDR3 spans 18 residues. V shed 0 bases and J 4 bases; nucleotides not matched to a gene: 10. The CDR3 region is CASSESARLAVLYNEQFF. CDR3 sequence (DNA): TGCGCCAGCAGTGAGTCTGCGCGACTAGCGGTTCTTTACAATGAGCAGTTCTTC.

The V call is TRBV19, the J call TRBJ2-3; 9 nucleotides agree with TRBD2. This CDR3 region has 16 residues. Germline-derived CDR1 and CDR2 are LNHDA and SQIVND (reference sequence). V lost 6 bases to trimming and J lost 5 bases; unmatched junction nucleotides: 12. The CDR3 protein is CASRPPPGSGGDTQYF. The CDR3 DNA reads TGTGCCAGTAGGCCCCCTCCAGGTAGCGGGGGAGATACGCAGTATTTT.

The CDR3 spells CASRATFSAQPQHF. CDR3 coding DNA: TGTGCCAGCAGGGCAACGTTTTCTGCTCAGCCCCAGCATTTT. V and J are TRBV6-5 and TRBJ1-5; D is unclear. V was clipped by 6 bases and J by 6 bases, with 15 bases between them. The germline V gene encodes CDR1 MNHEY and CDR2 SVGAGI. This CDR3 contains 14 residues.

The chain uses TRBV25-1 and TRBJ2-7; D is possibly TRBD1 (6 bases). This CDR3 is 15 amino acids long. Trimming left V 2 bases short and J 3 bases short, with 14 bases between. Germline lookup yields CDR1 MGHDK and CDR2 SYGVNS. CDR3 amino acids: CASSELGTPHYEQYF. The CDR3 nucleotides are TGTGCCAGCAGTGAACTAGGGACACCACACTACGAGCAGTACTTC.

This clone was seen once. Other DNA sequences in the same sample also yield this CDR3. The V call is TRBV9, the J call TRBJ1-1, with TRBD1 as a possible D gene (6 bases). CDR3 size: 14 residues. CDR1 SGDLS and CDR2 YYNGEE come from the germline V gene. The V gene lost 2 bases and the J gene lost 1 base, with 9 bases spanning the gap. CDR3 coding DNA: TGTGCCAGCAGCGTCGGACAGCCGAACACTGAAGCTTTCTTT. This codes for CASSVGQPNTEAFF.

Only one count was recorded for this clone. V usage is TRBV30 and J usage is TRBJ1-6, with D possibly being TRBD1 (5 bases). CDR1 is GTSNPN, CDR2 SVGIG, per germline (reference sequence). This CDR3 spans 14 amino acids. The germline V and J ends were trimmed by 0 bases and 2 bases, with 5 bases remaining between them. Here the CDR3 DNA reads TGTGCCTGGAGTGTGACAGCCTATAATTCACCCCTCCACTTT. Amino acid sequence: CAWSVTAYNSPLHF.

The J gene is TRBJ1-5, the V gene TRBV9, with TRBD1 as a possible D gene (6 bases). This CDR3 is built from 16 residues. Between the trimmed V and J ends, which lost 4 bases and 2 bases, there was a span of 16 bases. Germline loops: CDR1 SGDLS, CDR2 YYNGEE. In nucleotides, the CDR3 is TGTGCCAGCAGCATGGGACCTGGGGGCGGCAATCAGCCCCAGCATTTT. Its translation: CASSMGPGGGNQPQHF.

This chain uses TRBV5-8 with TRBJ2-7; the match to TRBD2 covers 8 bases. Germline loops: CDR1 SGHTS, CDR2 YDEGEE. V lost 2 bases and J lost 4; bases outside the gene matches: 5. The CDR3 is 14 amino acids. CDR3 sequence: CASSFSGAPYEQYF. CDR3 DNA: TGTGCCAGCAGCTTTAGCGGGGCGCCATACGAGCAGTACTTC.

The V and J genes are TRBV6-6 and TRBJ2-3; TRBD2 might be the D (5 bases). Trimming pared 6 bases from V and 0 bases from J, leaving 13 bases between. The length of the CDR3 is 15 residues. Germline V gene lookup returns CDR1 MNHNY and CDR2 SVGAGI (reference sequence). The CDR3 loop is CASRPGGGSTDTQYF. CDR3 in DNA: TGTGCCAGCAGACCCGGTGGAGGAAGCACAGATACGCAGTATTTT.

CDR3 protein: CASSEGQVMRYGYTF. The CDR3 DNA follows: TGTGCCAGCAGCGAGGGACAGGTTATGCGTTATGGCTACACCTTC. This rearrangement joins TRBV9 to TRBJ1-2; 8 bases align to TRBD1. V gave up 3 bases and J gave up 5 bases; unmatched junction bases: 9. CDR1 is SGDLS, CDR2 YYNGEE, per germline. The CDR3 contains 15 residues. The complete variable domain, with remaining parts taken from reference TRBV9 and TRBJ1-2, reads DSGVTQTPKHLITATGQRVTLRCSPRSGDLSVYWYQQSLDQGLQFLIQYYNGEERAKGNILERFSAQQFPDLHSELNLSSLELGDSALYFCASSEGQVMRYGYTFGSGTRLTVV.

The chain couples TRBV6-5 to TRBJ1-2, with TRBD1 matching over 9 bases. CDR3 length: 13 residues. V trimming: 2 bases; J trimming: 6 bases; junction bases outside the gene matches: 1. Per germline, CDR1 MNHEY and CDR2 SVGAGI. The DNA of the CDR3 is TGTGCCAGCAGTTACGACAGGGGGGATGGCTACACCTTC. Translated: CASSYDRGDGYTF.